These 14 T cell receptor beta chains originate from one sample sequenced in a study of blood T cell repertoires in COVID-19. Data came from immunoSEQ multiplex PCR; TCRdb stores just in-frame clones and leaves some out. The repertoire holds about 230,000 clones, approximately 88% seen once, with around 3.8% in the top ten. Source material: PBMCs or T cells enriched from blood (not recorded which). Receptors were obtained from a woman in her twenties or thirties who had been exposed to COVID-19.

V gene TRBV2 combines with J gene TRBJ1-1, with D uncertain. CDR3 length equals 13 residues. Germline V gene data show CDR1 as SNHLY and CDR2 as FYNNEI. V dropped 0 bases and J dropped 11 bases, with 13 bases sitting between them. CDR3 residues: CASSEAMIGEAFF. The DNA for the CDR3 is TGTGCCAGCAGTGAAGCGATGATCGGGGAGGCTTTCTTT.

V gene TRBV14 combines with J gene TRBJ2-5, with 9 bases that match TRBD2. Germline CDR1 is SGHDN and CDR2 is FVKESK. The CDR3 runs to 15 residues. Trimming took 3 bases from V and 2 from J; bases not matched to a gene: 4. This chain's CDR3 is CASSQLAGDQETQYF. CDR3 DNA sequence: TGTGCCAGCAGCCAGTTAGCGGGAGATCAAGAGACCCAGTACTTC.

The rearrangement joins TRBV9 to TRBJ1-2, with TRBD1 identical over 7 bases. Trimming at V came to 0 bases and at J to 7 bases, leaving 3 bases not matched to a gene. The CDR3 has 13 amino acids. CDR1 and CDR2 (germline): SGDLS, YYNGEE. In DNA form, the CDR3 reads TGTGCCAGCAGCGTAGGGGACAGCATTGGCTACACCTTC. It specifies CASSVGDSIGYTF.

CDR3 loop: CASSRDTNSPLHF. DNA of the CDR3: TGTGCCAGTAGCCGGGACACTAATTCACCCCTCCACTTT. The chain has TRBV19 and TRBJ1-6; a possible D gene is TRBD1 (6 bases). Germline CDR1 LNHDA, CDR2 SQIVND (reference sequence). With 6 bases removed from V and 6 bases from J, the gap between germline ends came to 9 bases. This CDR3 is built from 13 residues.

The chain is built from TRBV24-1 and TRBJ2-1; 10 positions match TRBD2. The CDR3 sequence is 15 residues long. Germline loops: CDR1 KGHDR, CDR2 SFDVKD. J gave up 7 bases and V 9 bases, and 11 bases lay outside the gene matches. This CDR3 reads CATAQAGGPGNEQFF. As DNA, the CDR3 is TGTGCCACCGCCCAAGCGGGAGGGCCTGGGAATGAGCAGTTCTTC.

The chain has TRBV5-6 and TRBJ1-2, with 8 bases aligning to TRBD1. The germline V gene has CDR1 SGHDT and CDR2 YYEEEE. V lost 1 base, J lost 5 bases, and 1 base stayed unmatched. CDR3 length: 13 residues. The CDR3 nucleotides read TGTGCCAGCAGCTTGAACAGGGGGTATGGCTACACCTTC. This gives the protein CASSLNRGYGYTF.

The genes are TRBV30 and TRBJ2-3, with 8 bases identical to TRBD1. V lost 4 bases, J lost 2 bases, and 14 bases stayed unmatched. CDR1 is GTSNPN, CDR2 SVGIG, per germline (reference sequence). The length of the CDR3 is 17 residues. The CDR3 region has the DNA TGTGCCTGGAATCAAGCCTTCGGGACAGGAAACACAGATACGCAGTATTTT. Amino acids: CAWNQAFGTGNTDTQYF.

The chain is built from TRBV11-2 and TRBJ2-1, with 9 bases fitting TRBD1. CDR1 is SGHAT, CDR2 FQNNGV, per germline. This CDR3 contains 13 residues. V shed 3 bases and J 12 bases; nucleotides not matched to a gene: 6. CDR3 region: CASSLDRGTGQFF. CDR3 coding DNA: TGTGCCAGCAGCTTGGACAGGGGTACCGGGCAGTTCTTC.

V is TRBV27 and J is TRBJ1-1; D is possibly TRBD1 (6 bases). Germline V gives CDR1 MNHEY, CDR2 SMNVEV (reference sequence). There are 16 residues in the CDR3. With 1 base removed from V and 0 bases from J, the gap between germline ends came to 12 bases. The CDR3 sequence is CASSLYPGAVNTEAFF. The CDR3 DNA sequence: TGTGCCAGCAGTTTATACCCAGGGGCAGTGAACACTGAAGCTTTCTTT.

This clone was seen a few times. The genes are TRBV9 and TRBJ2-7; TRBD2 matches 10 bases. CDR3 length equals 15 residues. Losses at the gene ends were 4 bases for V and 6 bases for J; bases not matched to a gene: 10. Per germline, CDR1 SGDLS and CDR2 YYNGEE. The CDR3 loop reads CASSPRAGGPLEQYF. The CDR3 DNA reads TGTGCCAGCAGCCCCCGAGCGGGAGGGCCTCTCGAGCAGTACTTC. Filled out from reference TRBV9 and TRBJ2-7, the complete variable domain reads DSGVTQTPKHLITATGQRVTLRCSPRSGDLSVYWYQQSLDQGLQFLIQYYNGEERAKGNILERFSAQQFPDLHSELNLSSLELGDSALYFCASSPRAGGPLEQYFGPGTRLTVT.

The gene calls are TRBV10-3 and TRBJ2-3; perhaps TRBD2 as D (6 bases). The germline CDR1 and CDR2 sequences are ENHRY and SYGVKD. The CDR3 spans 13 residues. Deletions cut 6 bases from V and 5 bases from J, with 12 bases between. CDR3 amino acids: CAIRASDVDTQYF. In DNA, the CDR3 is TGTGCCATCAGAGCTAGCGACGTAGATACGCAGTATTTT.

CDR3 sequence: CASSITGVNYGYTF. The CDR3 DNA reads TGTGCCAGTAGTATAACAGGGGTAAACTATGGCTACACCTTC. The rearrangement links TRBV19 to TRBJ1-2; TRBD1 matches at 7 bases. The germline gives CDR1 LNHDA, CDR2 SQIVND (reference sequence). V lost 2 bases and J lost 2; bases outside the gene matches: 2. This CDR3 has 14 amino acids.

This chain joins TRBV19 and TRBJ1-6, with D perhaps matching TRBD1 (6 bases). Per the germline V gene, CDR1 is LNHDA and CDR2 is SQIVND (reference sequence). The ends were cut back, 5 bases at V and 9 bases at J, with 20 bases in the middle. The CDR3 is 16 amino acids. The DNA of the CDR3 is TGTGCCAGTAGTCCCTATAAGGGGACAAGGGGTTCACCCCTCCACTTT. Translating gives CASSPYKGTRGSPLHF.

This clone has a single count. The V gene is TRBV11-2, the J gene TRBJ2-1; D unresolved. Germline V gene data show CDR1 as SGHAT and CDR2 as FQNNGV. The CDR3 has 11 amino acids. Trimming shortened V by 3 bases and J by 7 bases, and 4 bases separated the two germline ends. The CDR3 DNA is TGTGCCAGCAGCTTCTTAAATGAGCAGTTCTTC. This codes for CASSFLNEQFF.